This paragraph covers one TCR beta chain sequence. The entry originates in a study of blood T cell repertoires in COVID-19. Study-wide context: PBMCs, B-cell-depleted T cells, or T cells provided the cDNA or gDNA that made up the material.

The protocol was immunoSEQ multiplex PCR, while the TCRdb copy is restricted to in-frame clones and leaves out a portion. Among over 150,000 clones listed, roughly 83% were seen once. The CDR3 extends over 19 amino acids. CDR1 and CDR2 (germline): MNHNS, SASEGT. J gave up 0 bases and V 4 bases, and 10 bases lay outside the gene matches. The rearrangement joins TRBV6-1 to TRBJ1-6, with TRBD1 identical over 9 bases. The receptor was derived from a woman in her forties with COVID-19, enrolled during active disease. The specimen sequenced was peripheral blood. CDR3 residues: CASSGRDRVGASYNSPLHF. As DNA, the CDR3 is TGTGCCAGCAGTGGACGGGACAGGGTAGGGGCCTCCTATAATTCACCCCTCCACTTT.